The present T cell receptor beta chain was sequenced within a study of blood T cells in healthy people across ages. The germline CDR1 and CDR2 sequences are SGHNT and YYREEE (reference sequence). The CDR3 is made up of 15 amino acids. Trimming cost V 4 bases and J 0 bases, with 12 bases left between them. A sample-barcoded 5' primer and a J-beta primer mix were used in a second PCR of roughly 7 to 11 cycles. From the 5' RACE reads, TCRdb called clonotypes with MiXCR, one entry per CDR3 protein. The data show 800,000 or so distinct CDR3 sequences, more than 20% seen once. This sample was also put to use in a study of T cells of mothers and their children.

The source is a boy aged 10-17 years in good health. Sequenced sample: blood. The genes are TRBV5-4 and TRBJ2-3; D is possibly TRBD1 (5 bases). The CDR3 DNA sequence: TGTGCCAGCAGCCCCTGGGCAGGGAGCACAGATACGCAGTATTTT. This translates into CASSPWAGSTDTQYF. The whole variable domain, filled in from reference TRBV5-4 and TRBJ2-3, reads ETGVTQSPTHLIKTRGQQVTLRCSSQSGHNTVSWYQQALGQGPQFIFQYYREEENGRGNFPPRFSGLQFPNYSSELNVNALELDDSALYLCASSPWAGSTDTQYFGPGTRLTVL.